Listed below are T cell receptor beta chains from one sample, sequenced in a study of blood T cell repertoires in COVID-19. Libraries were prepared by immunoSEQ multiplex PCR; TCRdb keeps only in-frame clonotypes and omits some of them. Among roughly 53,000 clones listed, around nine tenths were seen once. The sequenced material came from peripheral blood. These receptors came from a woman between 40 and 50 years old with active COVID-19. The CDR3 runs from the conserved cysteine through the conserved F or W. The D gene is left open where the match is weak. Expanded clones get a size class; other rows say once, few or many, or leave the size out.

CDR3 DNA | CDR3 protein | J gene | D gene | clone size | V gene
TGTGCCAGCAGCGGAGGTCTAGCGGGGGGTTACAATGAGCAGTTCTTC | CASSGGLAGGYNEQFF | TRBJ2-1 | TRBD2 | NA | TRBV9
TGTGCCAGCAGCCCCCTGACGGGAAGGAACACTGAAGCTTTCTTT | CASSPLTGRNTEAFF | TRBJ1-1 | NA | NA | TRBV3-1/TRBV3-2
TGTGCCAGCAGTTACACGGGACAGGGACTTGGAAACACCATATATTTT | CASSYTGQGLGNTIYF | TRBJ1-3 | TRBD1 | NA | TRBV6-5
TGTGCCAGCTCACCTACACAGGGCGGGGAGACCCAGTACTTC | CASSPTQGGETQYF | TRBJ2-5 | NA | NA | TRBV18
TGTGCCAGCAGCTTGGGCTCCGAAGAGACCCAGTACTTC | CASSLGSEETQYF | TRBJ2-5 | NA | few | TRBV7-3
TGTGCCAGCAGTTCCCGGAGGACAGGGAACTATGGCTACACCTTC | CASSSRRTGNYGYTF | TRBJ1-2 | TRBD1 | NA | TRBV6-5
TGTGCCAGCAGCCCGACAGGGGTGGGAAACATTCAGTACTTC | CASSPTGVGNIQYF | TRBJ2-4 | TRBD1 | NA | TRBV7-9
TGTGCCAGCTCACTTGGACAGGGGGCTGGAAACACCATATATTTT | CASSLGQGAGNTIYF | TRBJ1-3 | TRBD1 | NA | TRBV18
TGTGCCAGTAGTATCACCCCCGCGGCGACTTATGGCTACACCTTC | CASSITPAATYGYTF | TRBJ1-2 | NA | NA | TRBV19
TGTGCCTGGAGTGGTCTAGGGGTCTATGGCTACACCTTC | CAWSGLGVYGYTF | TRBJ1-2 | NA | NA | TRBV30
TGTGCCAGCGGCAATCGACTACCCCAAGAGACCCAGTACTTC | CASGNRLPQETQYF | TRBJ2-5 | NA | NA | TRBV7-2
TGTGCCAGCAGTTACGGGCAGGGGGGAAACACCATATATTTT | CASSYGQGGNTIYF | TRBJ1-3 | NA | few | TRBV6-6
TGTGCCAGCAGCGTAGGGGGCTCCAATTCACCCCTCCACTTT | CASSVGGSNSPLHF | TRBJ1-6 | NA | NA | TRBV9
TGCAGTGCTAGTCACAGGGTATATACTGAAGCTTTCTTT | CSASHRVYTEAFF | TRBJ1-1 | NA | NA | TRBV20-1
TGTGCCAGCAGTGAAGCGCGCGGGGGCCTCAATGAGCAGTTCTTC | CASSEARGGLNEQFF | TRBJ2-1 | NA | NA | TRBV2
TGTGCCAGCAGTGACGACAGGGGGCTAAGCGGGGAGCTGTTTTTT | CASSDDRGLSGELFF | TRBJ2-2 | TRBD1 | NA | TRBV25-1
TGTGCCAGTAGTATATCAGGGTCCCAAGAGACCCAGTACTTC | CASSISGSQETQYF | TRBJ2-5 | NA | NA | TRBV19
TGTGCCAGCAGAAGGCAGGGGGAGATAAACACCATATATTTT | CASRRQGEINTIYF | TRBJ1-3 | TRBD1 | NA | TRBV6-5
TGTGCCATCAGTGAGTCGTATAGGACAGGGCAATCAGATACGCAGTATTTT | CAISESYRTGQSDTQYF | TRBJ2-3 | TRBD1 | once | TRBV10-3
TGTGCCAGCAGAGGTCGAGATCAGCGGGGGAACTCCTACAATGAGCAGTTCTTC | CASRGRDQRGNSYNEQFF | TRBJ2-1 | TRBD2 | once | TRBV11-2
TGTGCCACCAGCGGCCCGGGGACAGGTCTTGTTCTGGCCAACGTCCTGACTTTC | CATSGPGTGLVLANVLTF | TRBJ2-6 | TRBD1 | NA | TRBV15
TGTGCCAGCAGTTACGGGAGCGGGGGATCCTACGAGCAGTACTTC | CASSYGSGGSYEQYF | TRBJ2-7 | TRBD2 | once | TRBV6-5
TGTGCCAGCAGCTTAGACCGACAGGGCTATGGCTACACCTTC | CASSLDRQGYGYTF | TRBJ1-2 | TRBD1 | NA | TRBV7-8
TGCGCCAGCAGCCAAGACACAGGGGGCGTTGTCACTGAAGCTTTCTTT | CASSQDTGGVVTEAFF | TRBJ1-1 | TRBD1 | NA | TRBV4-1
TGTGCCAGCAGCTCAGTTAGCGGGGGGGCGAATGAGCAGTTCTTC | CASSSVSGGANEQFF | TRBJ2-1 | TRBD2 | NA | TRBV11-3
TGTGCCAGCAGCTCAGATCCGACAGGGTCCGAGCAGTACTTC | CASSSDPTGSEQYF | TRBJ2-7 | TRBD1 | NA | TRBV7-3
TGTGCCAGCAGACTAGCGGGGGGTCACTCCTACGAGCAGTACTTC | CASRLAGGHSYEQYF | TRBJ2-7 | TRBD2 | NA | TRBV28
TGTGCCAGCTCACCCCCGGGGGGGAATCAGCCCCAGCATTTT | CASSPPGGNQPQHF | TRBJ1-5 | NA | NA | TRBV18
TGTGCCAGCTCACCATCCGGAGCGATTAGCGGGGGTTACAATGAGCAGTTCTTC | CASSPSGAISGGYNEQFF | TRBJ2-1 | TRBD2 | NA | TRBV18
TGTGCCAGCAGCTTAAGCCAGGGGCTCAAGACCCAGTACTTC | CASSLSQGLKTQYF | TRBJ2-5 | NA | NA | TRBV11-2